Listed below are T cell receptor beta chains from one sample, sequenced in a study of cytotoxic CD8 clonotypes in ibrutinib-treated CLL. The table came from immunoSEQ multiplex PCR; TCRdb's copy has only in-frame clones and leaves some out. The sample includes about 150,000 clones, around 76% seen only once; the top ten take 5.1%. The sample consisted of PBMCs, taken after 24 months of ibrutinib treatment. All receptors derive from a human donor with chronic lymphocytic leukemia. Each CDR3 is given with its conserved first and last residue. A D gene is named only where the DNA matches it firmly. Where a row states a size, it is once, few, many or the class of an expanded clone; other rows omit it.

j_call | d_call | v_call | clone_size | cdr3_aa | cdr3_nt
TRBJ2-3 | TRBD2 | TRBV5-1 | - | CASSLLAGAVGTDTQYF | TGCGCCAGCAGCCTTCTAGCGGGAGCGGTAGGCACAGATACGCAGTATTTT
TRBJ1-6 | TRBD1 | TRBV28 | - | CASSQDRGPESPLHF | TGTGCCAGCAGCCAGGACAGGGGGCCAGAGTCACCCCTCCACTTT
TRBJ2-1 | TRBD2 | TRBV19 | - | CASSTSGGAYNEQFF | TGTGCCAGTAGTACTAGCGGGGGGGCGTACAATGAGCAGTTCTTC
TRBJ2-7 | - | TRBV7-9 | - | CASSSQGTEQYF | TGTGCCAGCAGTTCACAGGGAACCGAGCAGTACTTC
TRBJ2-5 | - | TRBV30 | - | CAWSGAGFVETQYF | TGTGCCTGGAGTGGGGCAGGGTTTGTGGAGACCCAGTACTTC
TRBJ1-1 | - | TRBV6-5 | - | CASSYPLREAFF | TGTGCCAGCAGTTACCCGCTTCGGGAAGCTTTCTTT
TRBJ2-5 | - | TRBV7-2 | few | CASSLRVARETQYF | TGTGCCAGCAGCTTAAGGGTGGCTCGCGAGACCCAGTACTTC
TRBJ2-7 | TRBD2 | TRBV18 | - | CASSPQLAGTTSYEQYF | TGTGCCAGCTCACCACAACTAGCGGGAACGACTTCCTACGAGCAGTACTTC
TRBJ2-3 | - | TRBV28 | few | CASRADTQYF | TGTGCCAGCAGGGCAGATACGCAGTATTTT
TRBJ2-3 | TRBD2 | TRBV5-1 | - | CASREGVDTQYF | TGCGCCAGCCGGGAGGGAGTGGATACGCAGTATTTT
TRBJ2-3 | - | TRBV11-1 | - | CASSLAPGGGGGDTQYF | TGTGCCAGCAGCTTAGCCCCCGGGGGTGGGGGAGGAGATACGCAGTATTTT
TRBJ2-1 | TRBD2 | TRBV18 | - | CASSPLASGGHEQFF | TGTGCCAGCTCACCACTGGCTAGCGGGGGACATGAGCAGTTCTTC
TRBJ1-4 | - | TRBV7-9 | - | CAISAPHEKLFF | TGTGCTATTAGTGCCCCGCATGAAAAACTGTTTTTT
TRBJ1-1 | - | TRBV7-9 | - | CASSLEDTEAFF | TGTGCCAGCAGCTTGGAGGACACTGAAGCTTTCTTT
TRBJ1-5 | - | TRBV4-3 | - | CASSQNRDQPQHF | TGCGCCAGCAGCCAAAACAGGGATCAGCCCCAGCATTTT
TRBJ2-3 | - | TRBV9 | once | CASSPSDGAQYF | TGTGCCAGCAGCCCCAGTGACGGCGCGCAGTATTTT
TRBJ1-2 | TRBD1 | TRBV2 | - | CASTAPGQGNYGYTF | TGTGCCAGCACCGCCCCGGGACAGGGGAACTATGGCTACACCTTC
TRBJ2-5 | - | TRBV2 | once | CASSGGPGETQYF | TGTGCCAGCAGTGGGGGCCCAGGGGAGACCCAGTACTTC